A single sample is the source of the 9 T cell receptor beta chains below, sequenced in a study of blood T cell repertoires in COVID-19. Sequencing used immunoSEQ multiplex PCR; TCRdb keeps in-frame clones, though not all of them. The sample lists some 190,000 clones; around 83% were seen once. The sequencing sample was made of peripheral blood. Source of these receptors: a woman aged 60-70 years with acute or convalescent COVID-19.

This sequence joins TRBV15 and TRBJ2-6; D might be TRBD2 (6 bases). Looked up from germline, CDR1 is LNHNV and CDR2 is YYDKDF (reference sequence). With 2 bases removed from V and 0 bases from J, the gap between germline ends came to 11 bases. This CDR3 is 17 amino acids long. CDR3 loop: CATSRRGTPSGANVLTF. In DNA, the CDR3 is TGTGCCACCAGCAGACGGGGGACCCCCTCTGGGGCCAACGTCCTGACTTTC.

The chain combines TRBV4-2 with TRBJ1-1; TRBD1 agrees at 7 bases. CDR1 and CDR2 (germline): LGHNA, YNFKEQ. The ends lost 0 bases at V and 1 base at J; junction bases unmatched: 5. The CDR3 totals 16 residues. CDR3 protein: CASSQEFRGANTEAFF. CDR3 bases: TGTGCCAGCAGCCAAGAATTCAGGGGGGCGAACACTGAAGCTTTCTTT.

The chain employs TRBV28 and TRBJ1-1; 9 nucleotides agree with TRBD1. The CDR3 runs to 14 residues. The germline gives CDR1 MDHEN, CDR2 SYDVKM. V lost 2 bases to trimming and J lost 7 bases; unmatched junction nucleotides: 5. CDR3 loop: CASSLGGQGSEAFF. DNA of the CDR3: TGTGCCAGCAGTTTAGGGGGACAGGGAAGTGAAGCTTTCTTT. Looking up the rest from reference TRBV28 and TRBJ1-1 gives the full variable domain: DVKVTQSSRYLVKRTGEKVFLECVQDMDHENMFWYRQDPGLGLRLIYFSYDVKMKEKGDIPEGYSVSREKKERFSLILESASTNQTSMYLCASSLGGQGSEAFFGQGTRLTVV.

The chain couples TRBV30 to TRBJ1-1, with D maybe TRBD1 (6 bases). The CDR3 length is 13 residues. The germline gives CDR1 GTSNPN, CDR2 SVGIG (reference sequence). The V end lost 5 bases, the J end lost 4 bases, and 14 bases lay between the germline ends. CDR3 sequence reads: CAWHRGLGTEAFF. As DNA, the CDR3 is TGTGCCTGGCATAGGGGGTTGGGCACTGAAGCTTTCTTT.

This chain uses TRBV15 with TRBJ2-5, with 9 bases matching TRBD2. Per germline, CDR1 LNHNV and CDR2 YYDKDF (reference sequence). The trim removed 4 bases at V and 5 bases at J, leaving 5 bases unmatched. This CDR3 is 14 amino acids long. The CDR3 sequence: CATSIPGLAETQYF. In DNA, the CDR3 is TGTGCCACCAGCATCCCGGGACTAGCTGAGACCCAGTACTTC.

The V call is TRBV28, the J call TRBJ1-2, with 10 positions matching TRBD1. Germline CDR1 is MDHEN and CDR2 is SYDVKM. This CDR3 is built from 15 residues. With V trimmed by 5 bases and J by 8 bases, 11 bases remained unmatched. Here the CDR3 reads CASSLPGTGEGGYTF. The CDR3 DNA follows: TGTGCCAGCAGTCTCCCCGGGACAGGGGAGGGGGGCTACACCTTC.

This chain links TRBV7-2 with TRBJ1-1; D is uncertain. Between the trimmed V and J ends, which lost 5 bases and 4 bases, there was a span of 14 bases. Germline V lookup: CDR1 SGHTA, CDR2 FQGNSA. This CDR3 has 14 residues. CDR3 loop: CASSQPGRGTEAFF. CDR3 DNA sequence: TGTGCCAGCAGCCAACCCGGCCGGGGCACTGAAGCTTTCTTT.

The rearrangement joins TRBV10-3 to TRBJ1-2; 7 bases match TRBD1. V shed 6 bases, J shed 2 bases, and the junction held 6 bases outside the gene matches. This CDR3 has 14 residues. CDR1 ENHRY and CDR2 SYGVKD come from the germline V gene. CDR3 amino acids: CAIRFGTDNYGYTF. The DNA of the CDR3 is TGTGCCATCAGGTTTGGGACAGACAACTATGGCTACACCTTC.

This chain joins TRBV29-1 and TRBJ2-3, with D maybe TRBD1 (6 bases). The germline V gene has CDR1 SQVTM and CDR2 ANQGSEA. V was clipped by 4 bases and J by 2 bases, with 13 bases between them. This CDR3 spans 14 amino acids. The CDR3 sequence: CSVGDTFATDTQYF. In DNA form, the CDR3 reads TGCAGCGTTGGGGACACTTTTGCCACAGATACGCAGTATTTT.